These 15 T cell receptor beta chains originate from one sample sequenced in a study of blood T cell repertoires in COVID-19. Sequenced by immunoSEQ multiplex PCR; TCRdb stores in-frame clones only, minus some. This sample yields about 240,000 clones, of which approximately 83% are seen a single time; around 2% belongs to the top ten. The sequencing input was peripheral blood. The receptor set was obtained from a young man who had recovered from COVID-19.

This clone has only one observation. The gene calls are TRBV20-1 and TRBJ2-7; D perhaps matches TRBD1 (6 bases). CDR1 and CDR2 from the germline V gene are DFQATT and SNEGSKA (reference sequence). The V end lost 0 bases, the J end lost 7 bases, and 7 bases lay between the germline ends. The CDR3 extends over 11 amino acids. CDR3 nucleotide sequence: TGCAGTGCTAGAGAGGACAGAGAGCAGTACGTC. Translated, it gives CSAREDREQYV.

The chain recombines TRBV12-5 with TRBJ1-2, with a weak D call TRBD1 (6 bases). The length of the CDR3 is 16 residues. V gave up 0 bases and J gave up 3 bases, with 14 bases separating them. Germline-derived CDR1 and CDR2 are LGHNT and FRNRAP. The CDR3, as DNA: TGTGCTAGTGGTTTGGTAGGGGGGGGCGAAGACTATGGCTACACCTTC. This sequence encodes CASGLVGGGEDYGYTF.

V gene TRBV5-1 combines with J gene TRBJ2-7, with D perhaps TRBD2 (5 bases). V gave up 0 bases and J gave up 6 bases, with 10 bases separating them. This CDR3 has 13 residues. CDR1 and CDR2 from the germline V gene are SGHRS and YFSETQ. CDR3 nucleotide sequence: TGCGCCAGCAGCTTGGCCGGGGTCAGCGAGCAGTACGTC. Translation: CASSLAGVSEQYV.

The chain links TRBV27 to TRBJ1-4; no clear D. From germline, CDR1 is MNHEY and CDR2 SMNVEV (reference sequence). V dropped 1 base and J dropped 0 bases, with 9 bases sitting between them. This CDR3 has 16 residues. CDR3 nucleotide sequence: TGTGCCAGCAGTTTATTATCGCAGGCAACTAATGAAAAACTGTTTTTT. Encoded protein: CASSLLSQATNEKLFF.

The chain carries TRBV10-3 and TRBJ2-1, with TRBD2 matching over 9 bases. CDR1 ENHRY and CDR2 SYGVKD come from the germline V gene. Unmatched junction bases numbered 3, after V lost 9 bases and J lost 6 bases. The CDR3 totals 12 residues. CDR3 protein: CAISGGLNEQFF. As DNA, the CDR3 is TGTGCCATAAGCGGGGGGCTCAATGAGCAGTTCTTC.

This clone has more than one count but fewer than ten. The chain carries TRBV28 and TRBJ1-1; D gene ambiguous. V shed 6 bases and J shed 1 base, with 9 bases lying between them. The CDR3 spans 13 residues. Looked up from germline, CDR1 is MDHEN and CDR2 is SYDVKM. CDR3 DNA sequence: TGTGCCAGCAGGGTGTCGGGGAACACTGAAGCTTTCTTT. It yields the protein CASRVSGNTEAFF. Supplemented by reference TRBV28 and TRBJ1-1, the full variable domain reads DVKVTQSSRYLVKRTGEKVFLECVQDMDHENMFWYRQDPGLGLRLIYFSYDVKMKEKGDIPEGYSVSREKKERFSLILESASTNQTSMYLCASRVSGNTEAFFGQGTRLTVV.

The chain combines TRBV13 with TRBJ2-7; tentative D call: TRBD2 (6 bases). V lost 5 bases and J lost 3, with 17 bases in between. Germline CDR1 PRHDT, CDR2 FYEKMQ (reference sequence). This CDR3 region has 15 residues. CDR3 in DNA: TGTGCCAGCAGCGGGAACCCCCGGGGGTTCTACGAGCAGTACGTC. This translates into CASSGNPRGFYEQYV.

The CDR3 loop reads CASSEGQLGNTIYF. The DNA of the CDR3 is TGTGCCAGCAGCGAGGGACAGCTAGGAAACACCATATATTTT. This chain connects TRBV2 to TRBJ1-3; 7 nucleotides line up with TRBD1. The junction had 6 bases not matched to a gene; V was cut back by 6 bases and J by 4 bases. Germline CDR1 and CDR2: SNHLY and FYNNEI. The CDR3 runs to 14 residues.

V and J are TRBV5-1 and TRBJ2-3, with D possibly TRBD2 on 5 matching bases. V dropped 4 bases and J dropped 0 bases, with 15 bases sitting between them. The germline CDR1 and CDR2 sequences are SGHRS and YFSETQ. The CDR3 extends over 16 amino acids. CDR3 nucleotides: TGCGCCAGCAGCCTCCGGAGGATTACTAGCACAGATACGCAGTATTTT. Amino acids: CASSLRRITSTDTQYF.

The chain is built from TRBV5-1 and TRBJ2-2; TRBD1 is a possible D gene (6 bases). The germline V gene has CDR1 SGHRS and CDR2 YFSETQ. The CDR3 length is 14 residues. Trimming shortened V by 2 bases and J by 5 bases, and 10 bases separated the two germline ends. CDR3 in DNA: TGCGCCAGCAGCTTACAGGGTTATACCGGGGAGCTGTTTTTT. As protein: CASSLQGYTGELFF.

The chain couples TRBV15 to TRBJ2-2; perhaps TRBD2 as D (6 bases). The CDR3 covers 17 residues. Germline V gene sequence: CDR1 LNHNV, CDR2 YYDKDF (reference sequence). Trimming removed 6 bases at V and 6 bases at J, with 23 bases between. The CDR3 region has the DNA TGTGCCACCAGGGAGGCACTGGGGGGTATGGTCTCCGGGGAGCTGTTTTTT. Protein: CATREALGGMVSGELFF.

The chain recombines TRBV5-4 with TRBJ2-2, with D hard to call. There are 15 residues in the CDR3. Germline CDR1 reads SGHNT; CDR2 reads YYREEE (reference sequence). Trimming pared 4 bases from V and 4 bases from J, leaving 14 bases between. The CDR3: CASSHRGRGTGELFF. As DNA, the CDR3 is TGTGCCAGCAGCCATCGCGGTCGAGGCACCGGGGAGCTGTTTTTT.

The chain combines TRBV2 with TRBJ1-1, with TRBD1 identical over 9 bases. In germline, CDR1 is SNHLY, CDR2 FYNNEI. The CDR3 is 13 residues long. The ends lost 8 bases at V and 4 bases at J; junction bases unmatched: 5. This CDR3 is CASGTGYGTEAFF. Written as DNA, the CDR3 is TGTGCCAGCGGGACAGGGTACGGCACTGAAGCTTTCTTT.

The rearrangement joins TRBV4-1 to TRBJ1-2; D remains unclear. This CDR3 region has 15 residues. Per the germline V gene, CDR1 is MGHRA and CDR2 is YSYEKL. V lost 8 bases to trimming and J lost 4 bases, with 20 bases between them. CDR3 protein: CASAPQDSGAYGYTF. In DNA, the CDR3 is TGCGCCAGCGCCCCCCAGGATTCTGGCGCCTATGGCTACACCTTC.

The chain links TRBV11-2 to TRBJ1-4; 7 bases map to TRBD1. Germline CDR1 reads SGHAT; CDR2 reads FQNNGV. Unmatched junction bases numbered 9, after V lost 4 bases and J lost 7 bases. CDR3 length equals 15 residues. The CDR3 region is CASSYSGTASEKLFF. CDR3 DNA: TGTGCCAGCAGCTATTCCGGGACAGCTTCTGAAAAACTGTTTTTT.